The subject of this entry is one TCR beta chain. This clone was observed a few times. The clone's antigen remains unknown. Per-nucleotide qualities are absent, and no much larger clonotype sits a single base away. The entry originates in a study of T cells after posttransplantation cyclophosphamide (dated by TCRdb to 2015 to 2016). Turning to the overall study: Using TRB sequencing, the study followed how the T cell repertoire rebuilt after myeloablative bone marrow transplantation with posttransplantation cyclophosphamide given as GVHD prophylaxis. Blood from all 30 or so PTCy patients who had 1-year posttransplant specimens underwent TRB sequencing. Public TRB sequences were checked against a database of over 3,000 sequences associated with responses to pathogens, tumor antigens, self-antigens and alloantigens. Samples from around 40 PTCy-treated patients and 15 to 20 related bone marrow donors of those patients were subjected to antigen receptor sequencing. Because TRA and TRB clonality correlated tightly in fewer than ten samples, the subsequent TCR analyses were limited to TRB only. In 3 patients, TRB sequencing was also performed on up to about 3 more blood samples taken 2 to 5.2 years after transplant, and in 4 patients, pretransplant blood was also TRB-sequenced.

This sample's treatment or condition label indicates: high-dose cyclophosphamide on days +3 and +4 as single-agent GVHD prophylaxis. Patients in the PTCy group got busulfan and fludarabine conditioning, a marrow graft from a related or unrelated donor, and cyclophosphamide on days +3 and +4. PTCy-treated patients came from a prospective multi-institutional clinical trial. Peripheral blood and bone marrow mononuclear cells were isolated by Ficoll-Hypaque density centrifugation and were cryopreserved. V is cut by 0 bases and J by 5 bases, and the space between the germline ends is 2 bases. From the cysteine up to the phenylalanine, the CDR3 has a length of 11 residues. Only CDR3 DNA is held: 33 bases, read in frame from base 1. Via the germline V gene, CDR1 is SGHRS and CDR2 YFSETQ. Results the study describes overall, beyond this receptor: The TRB repertoires of T cells infiltrating skin or GI tract showed only limited overlap with the TRB repertoires of T cells in blood. At 1-2 months, donor-recipient similarity was low but rose over the first year, and the later blood repertoires were often dominated by donor CD8+ memory clones. Across the roughly 48 patients, TRB clonality was highly associated with recipient CMV seropositivity and CMV reactivation, and diversity with PTCy was similar to that in the CNI/methotrexate controls.

Genomic DNA was the input for TRB sequencing, which was run either with the immunoSEQ assay at survey resolution or with the hsTCRB kit. As for the original processing: The immunoSEQ software was used for initial read processing, and the LymphoSeq R package was used for repertoire analyses. For each TRB dataset, clonality was calculated as 1 minus normalized Shannon entropy, and the Gini coefficient was computed as well. Phenotypes of unsorted samples were inferred by mapping TRB sequences from sorted subsets of the recipient or donor onto the same recipient's unsorted samples. The immuneACCESS repertoire file appears here via TCRdb, limited to in-frame rearrangements. These files lack a portion of the clones; in checked studies, under half of the deficit traces to unresolved V genes, and the cause of the others is not known. That table is the source of V, J and clone size, and D and trimming were worked out from the DNA. The sample includes about 19,000 clones, with roughly 70% observed a single time. The top ten constitute roughly a quarter of the sample.

Recombination joined TRBV5-1 with TRBJ2-5; a confident D gene designation cannot be given. The source material was PBMCs, sampled after an allogeneic stem cell transplant with post-transplant cyclophosphamide. This TCR came from a male patient aged 30 to 39 who received an allogeneic stem cell transplant from a related donor, was CMV-positive, and had acute GVHD only. Some T cells present after a transplant may be cells of the graft donor. Here is the DNA: TGCGCCAGCAGCTTGGCGGAGACCCAGTACTTC. Translated, it reads CASSLAETQYF.